These T cell receptor beta chains were read from a single sample in a study of blood T cell repertoires in COVID-19. Assay: immunoSEQ multiplex PCR; the TCRdb copy retains only in-frame clones and omits some. Here the sample spans roughly 140,000 clones, about 81% being singletons. The sample was peripheral blood. These receptors all stem from an elderly woman with acute or convalescent COVID-19. The CDR3 runs from the conserved cysteine through the conserved F or W. The order of the fields is J gene, D gene, clone size, CDR3 length, V gene, CDR3 DNA, CDR3 protein. The D gene is left open where the match is weak. Only some rows state a clone size, as once, few, many or a class for expanded clones.

J: TRBJ2-5
D: NA
size: few
length: 13
V: TRBV7-2
DNA: TGTGCCAGCAGCTTATCACTCGGGGAGACCCAGTACTTC
CDR3: CASSLSLGETQYF

J: TRBJ2-1
D: TRBD2
size: NA
length: 15
V: TRBV7-3
DNA: TGTGCCAGCAGCTCAACTAGCGGGCTACTCGATGAGCAGTTCTTC
CDR3: CASSSTSGLLDEQFF

J: TRBJ2-4
D: TRBD1
size: few
length: 14
V: TRBV19
DNA: TGTGCCAGTAGTCCCCGACAGGGCCCAGAGATTCAGTACTTC
CDR3: CASSPRQGPEIQYF

J: TRBJ1-2
D: NA
size: NA
length: 17
V: TRBV5-4
DNA: TGTGCCAGCAGCTTGGTGTCTTTCGGGGTTGGGAACTATGGCTACACCTTC
CDR3: CASSLVSFGVGNYGYTF

J: TRBJ2-3
D: TRBD2
size: few
length: 16
V: TRBV5-1
DNA: TGCGCCAGCAGCTTGTATGGGGGAGGGAGCACAGATACGCAGTATTTT
CDR3: CASSLYGGGSTDTQYF

J: TRBJ2-3
D: TRBD2
size: NA
length: 16
V: TRBV2
DNA: TGTGCCAGCAGTGAAGGTAGCGGGGGAAGGGTAGATACGCAGTATTTT
CDR3: CASSEGSGGRVDTQYF

J: TRBJ1-2
D: NA
size: NA
length: 14
V: TRBV30
DNA: TGTGCCTGGAGTAGTACAGTTTATTACTATGGCTACACCTTC
CDR3: CAWSSTVYYYGYTF

J: TRBJ1-1
D: NA
size: NA
length: 14
V: TRBV28
DNA: TGTGCCGGGCAAACCAGGGCCGGGAACACTGAAGCTTTCTTT
CDR3: CAGQTRAGNTEAFF

J: TRBJ2-7
D: TRBD1
size: NA
length: 14
V: TRBV3-1/TRBV3-2
DNA: TGTGCCAGCAGCCGTGGACAGGGCCCCTACGAGCAGTACTTC
CDR3: CASSRGQGPYEQYF

J: TRBJ2-1
D: NA
size: NA
length: 15
V: TRBV10-1
DNA: TGCGCCAGCAGTGATTCTCCGGGACACCCCAGGGGGCAGTTCTTC
CDR3: CASSDSPGHPRGQFF

J: TRBJ2-1
D: NA
size: NA
length: 16
V: TRBV28
DNA: TGTGCCAGCAGTTTACTGGCGGGAAGCTCCTACAATGAGCAGTTCTTC
CDR3: CASSLLAGSSYNEQFF

J: TRBJ2-5
D: NA
size: NA
length: 12
V: TRBV11-2
DNA: TGTGCCAGCAGCTCAGGGGTTGAGACCCAGTACTTC
CDR3: CASSSGVETQYF

J: TRBJ2-7
D: NA
size: NA
length: 16
V: TRBV2
DNA: TGTGCCAGCAGTGAAGCGCTTACGGGATGGGCCTACGAGCAGTACTTC
CDR3: CASSEALTGWAYEQYF

J: TRBJ1-6
D: NA
size: NA
length: 15
V: TRBV27
DNA: TGTGCCAGCAGTTTGGCCGTCTCCTATAATTCACCCCTCCACTTT
CDR3: CASSLAVSYNSPLHF

J: TRBJ1-5
D: NA
size: NA
length: 13
V: TRBV7-2
DNA: TGTGCCAGCAGCTCACGCGTGTCGGAGCCCCAGCATTTT
CDR3: CASSSRVSEPQHF

J: TRBJ2-5
D: TRBD1
size: NA
length: 19
V: TRBV7-2
DNA: TGTGCCAGCAGCCACCCGAACCGATGGACAGGACTGGGGTCGGAGACCCAGTACTTC
CDR3: CASSHPNRWTGLGSETQYF

J: TRBJ2-3
D: NA
size: few
length: 14
V: TRBV18
DNA: TGTGCCAGCTCACCTATACGGGGCACAGATACGCAGTATTTT
CDR3: CASSPIRGTDTQYF

J: TRBJ1-4
D: NA
size: NA
length: 16
V: TRBV5-4
DNA: TGTGCCAGCAGCTTGGGGCATGGGGGGGCGAATGAAAAACTGTTTTTT
CDR3: CASSLGHGGANEKLFF

J: TRBJ1-1
D: NA
size: NA
length: 14
V: TRBV5-8
DNA: TGTGCCAGCAGCTCAACCGGGGGGAACACTGAAGCTTTCTTT
CDR3: CASSSTGGNTEAFF

J: TRBJ2-7
D: NA
size: NA
length: 15
V: TRBV4-2
DNA: TGTGCCAGCAGCCAAGGAGGCGGGGCTCGGTACGAGCAGTACTTC
CDR3: CASSQGGGARYEQYF

J: TRBJ1-1
D: TRBD1
size: NA
length: 13
V: TRBV14
DNA: TGTGCCAGCAGGGTACAGGGGAAATCTGCGGCTTTCTTT
CDR3: CASRVQGKSAAFF

J: TRBJ2-7
D: NA
size: NA
length: 16
V: TRBV2
DNA: TGTGCCAGCAGTGAATTCGTGGGAGAATTATTGGGCGAGCAGTACTTC
CDR3: CASSEFVGELLGEQYF

J: TRBJ2-1
D: TRBD2
size: NA
length: 16
V: TRBV10-3
DNA: TGTGCCATCGGATCCCCGGGGTTAGCGGGAGCCAATGAGCAGTTCTTC
CDR3: CAIGSPGLAGANEQFF

J: TRBJ2-7
D: TRBD2
size: NA
length: 16
V: TRBV7-2
DNA: TGTGCCAGCAGCTTATTGTCGGGACTAGGCTCCTACGAGCAGTACTTC
CDR3: CASSLLSGLGSYEQYF

J: TRBJ1-2
D: NA
size: once
length: 16
V: TRBV7-9
DNA: TGTGCCAGCAGCTCCGGGGCTGACGGGGGGATCTATGGCTACACCTTC
CDR3: CASSSGADGGIYGYTF

J: TRBJ1-5
D: TRBD1
size: few
length: 14
V: TRBV19
DNA: TGTGCCAGTAATGACAGGGTAGTGGTTCAGCCCCAGCATTTT
CDR3: CASNDRVVVQPQHF

J: TRBJ1-4
D: NA
size: NA
length: 14
V: TRBV5-6
DNA: TGTGCCAGCAGCTTGGGGGCAGGAAGTGAAAAACTGTTTTTT
CDR3: CASSLGAGSEKLFF

J: TRBJ2-7
D: NA
size: NA
length: 16
V: TRBV4-1
DNA: TGCGACAAGTCCTGTCAGTCCCCGGGAGAAGACGGCGAGCAGTACTTC
CDR3: CDKSCQSPGEDGEQYF

J: TRBJ2-7
D: NA
size: NA
length: 14
V: TRBV21-1
DNA: TGTGCCAGCAGCACGGACAGGGGGTCCTACGAGCAGTACTTC
CDR3: CASSTDRGSYEQYF

J: TRBJ2-7
D: TRBD1
size: NA
length: 15
V: TRBV30
DNA: TGTGCCTGGAGTTCGAGACCAGGGGGCCACTACGAGCAGTACTTC
CDR3: CAWSSRPGGHYEQYF

J: TRBJ2-5
D: TRBD1
size: NA
length: 16
V: TRBV2
DNA: TGTGCCAGCACCCACCCGGGACAGGGGCCCCAAGAGACCCAGTACTTC
CDR3: CASTHPGQGPQETQYF

J: TRBJ1-1
D: TRBD1
size: NA
length: 17
V: TRBV3-1/TRBV3-2
DNA: TGTGCCAGCAGCCAACCCCGGACAGGGAGATTGAACACTGAAGCTTTCTTT
CDR3: CASSQPRTGRLNTEAFF

J: TRBJ1-2
D: TRBD1
size: NA
length: 14
V: TRBV28
DNA: TGTGCCAGCAGTTTGGCCGACAGGGTTCGTGGCTACGACTTC
CDR3: CASSLADRVRGYDF

J: TRBJ2-3
D: TRBD2
size: NA
length: 17
V: TRBV18
DNA: TGTGCCAGCTCACCAATGACGCAGCGGGGGGGCGCAGATACGCAGTATTTT
CDR3: CASSPMTQRGGADTQYF

J: TRBJ2-3
D: NA
size: NA
length: 11
V: TRBV19
DNA: TGTGCCAGTAGTAAGCGAGATACGCAGTATTTT
CDR3: CASSKRDTQYF

J: TRBJ1-2
D: TRBD1
size: NA
length: 16
V: TRBV28
DNA: TGTGCCAGCAGGGGTCCCCTGGGACAGGGGTTACTTGGCTACACCTTC
CDR3: CASRGPLGQGLLGYTF

J: TRBJ1-4
D: TRBD1
size: NA
length: 13
V: TRBV27
DNA: TGTGCCAGCAGTTCGGGACAGTGGGAAAAACTGTTTTTT
CDR3: CASSSGQWEKLFF

J: TRBJ2-3
D: NA
size: NA
length: 13
V: TRBV11-1
DNA: TGTGCCAGCAGCATTCAGCGTCTAGATACGCAGTATTTT
CDR3: CASSIQRLDTQYF